This TCR beta chain was found in a study of identical twins. Study-wide results and caveats: Fewer insertions marked abundant cord blood beta clonotypes; young adult naive trended weakly, memory not at all. Invariant MAIT and iNKT cells may have partly biased zero-insertion analyses.

One entry per CDR3 protein results from TCRdb running MiXCR on the 5' RACE reads. The sample records approximately 530,000 distinct CDR3 sequences, 20% to 25% being singletons. Germline trimming cut 6 bases from V and 0 bases from J; bases unmatched to any gene: 3. The CDR3 is 15 residues long. Worth noting for this clonotype: Its cognate antigen is unknown.

In addition, the sample was reused for a study of yellow fever vaccine responses in identical twins. Per that study: It has been reported that, in twins, the vaccine T cell response seemed partly convergent and partly personalized.

This rearrangement joins TRBV12-3 or TRBV12-4 to TRBJ1-5; 9 nucleotides line up with TRBD1. Sequenced: CD4+ T cells sorted from blood. This TCR derives from a woman aged 18-30 years in good health. The CDR3, as DNA: TGTGCCAGCAGCAGGACAGGGGATAGCAATCAGCCCCAGCATTTT. This gives the protein CASSRTGDSNQPQHF.